The 18 T cell receptor beta chains reported below all come from one sample, sequenced in a study of blood T cell repertoires in COVID-19. Repertoires were generated with immunoSEQ multiplex PCR, while TCRdb's copy carries only in-frame clones and drops some. The repertoire holds about 670,000 clones, with about 87% as singletons. The sample taken for sequencing was peripheral blood. These TCRs come from a woman younger than 30 with acute or convalescent COVID-19.

V and J are TRBV13 and TRBJ2-3; TRBD2 matches 8 bases. The CDR3 sequence is 16 residues long. Germline lookup yields CDR1 PRHDT and CDR2 FYEKMQ (reference sequence). V lost 0 bases, J lost 0 bases, and 2 bases stayed unmatched. CDR3 amino acids: CASSLGRGASTDTQYF. CDR3 DNA sequence: TGTGCCAGCAGCTTAGGGCGGGGGGCTAGCACAGATACGCAGTATTTT.

This clone was counted only a few times. The rearrangement links TRBV5-1 to TRBJ2-2; D remains ambiguous. This CDR3 has 13 residues. The germline V gene has CDR1 SGHRS and CDR2 YFSETQ. The ends were cut back, 5 bases at V and 3 bases at J, with 8 bases in the middle. CDR3 in DNA: TGCGCCAGCAGTTTACGGGACACCGGGGAGCTGTTTTTT. Translated, it gives CASSLRDTGELFF.

This chain uses TRBV5-1 with TRBJ1-1; a possible D gene is TRBD1 (6 bases). CDR1 is SGHRS and CDR2 is YFSETQ in the germline V gene. The ends were cut back, 0 bases at V and 4 bases at J, with 13 bases in the middle. The CDR3 is made up of 15 amino acids. CDR3 sequence: CASSLDGGRATEAFF. CDR3 bases: TGCGCCAGCAGCTTGGATGGGGGCCGGGCCACTGAAGCTTTCTTT.

The J gene is TRBJ1-3, the V gene TRBV3-1 (or the pseudogene TRBV3-2); D may be TRBD1 (6 bases). The CDR3 length is 14 residues. Germline V gives CDR1 LGHDT, CDR2 YNNKEL (reference sequence). Trimming stripped 4 bases from V and 7 bases from J, with 14 bases between. In nucleotides, the CDR3 is TGTGCCAGCAGCCCTCAGGGGTATGGGAACACCATATATTTT. The encoded protein is CASSPQGYGNTIYF.

The CDR3 loop is CASSLGPLAGFGDTQYF. CDR3 DNA sequence: TGTGCCAGCAGCTTAGGACCCCTAGCGGGGTTCGGAGATACGCAGTATTTT. This rearrangement joins TRBV11-2 to TRBJ2-3; TRBD2 matches 9 bases. Looked up from germline, CDR1 is SGHAT and CDR2 is FQNNGV. The CDR3 runs 17 residues. J was trimmed by 5 bases and V by 1 base; bases with no gene match: 10. Combining the CDR3 with reference TRBV11-2 and TRBJ2-3 gives the whole variable domain EAGVAQSPRYKIIEKRQSVAFWCNPISGHATLYWYQQILGQGPKLLIQFQNNGVVDDSQLPKDRFSAERLKGVDSTLKIQPAKLEDSAVYLCASSLGPLAGFGDTQYFGPGTRLTVL.

The chain recombines TRBV6-6 with TRBJ1-1; D unresolved. Germline V gives CDR1 MNHNY, CDR2 SVGAGI (reference sequence). The CDR3 runs 13 residues. V was shortened by 7 bases and J by 1 base, with 10 bases between the two germline ends. For the CDR3, the DNA is TGTGCCAGCATCCGCGGGGAGAACACTGAAGCTTTCTTT. It translates to CASIRGENTEAFF.

The J gene is TRBJ1-2, the V gene TRBV2, with 10 bases matching TRBD1. Unmatched junction bases numbered 10, after V lost 5 bases and J lost 7 bases. Germline lookup yields CDR1 SNHLY and CDR2 FYNNEI. This CDR3 has 15 amino acids. The CDR3: CASSPTTGQGTGYTF. The CDR3 DNA sequence: TGTGCCAGCAGTCCTACCACGGGACAGGGGACTGGCTACACCTTC. Looking up the rest from reference TRBV2 and TRBJ1-2 gives the full variable domain: EPEVTQTPSHQVTQMGQEVILRCVPISNHLYFYWYRQILGQKVEFLVSFYNNEISEKSEIFDDQFSVERPDGSNFTLKIRSTKLEDSAMYFCASSPTTGQGTGYTFGSGTRLTVV.

The chain has TRBV19 and TRBJ1-2; D is perhaps TRBD1 (5 bases). Germline V CDR1 and CDR2: LNHDA, SQIVND (reference sequence). This CDR3 is built from 12 residues. Between the trimmed V and J ends, which lost 5 bases and 8 bases, there was a span of 12 bases. This chain's CDR3 is CASSRGGKGYTF. CDR3 in DNA: TGTGCCAGTAGTCGGGGGGGAAAAGGCTACACCTTC.

The rearrangement uses TRBV3-1 (or the pseudogene TRBV3-2) and TRBJ2-5; 8 bases are shared with TRBD2. The germline CDR1 and CDR2 sequences are LGHDT and YNNKEL (reference sequence). V lost 0 bases, J lost 4 bases, and 7 bases stayed unmatched. CDR3 length: 16 amino acids. The DNA of the CDR3 is TGTGCCAGCAGCCAAGATCTGCGCGGGGGGAGAGAGACCCAGTACTTC. Its protein is CASSQDLRGGRETQYF.

The rearrangement links TRBV4-1 to TRBJ1-2; D is ambiguous. Per germline, CDR1 MGHRA and CDR2 YSYEKL. With 3 bases removed from V and 2 bases from J, the gap between germline ends came to 13 bases. The CDR3 length is 15 residues. CDR3 nucleotides: TGCGCCAGCAGCCACTCCCCCGGGATAAACTATGGCTACACCTTC. Its translation is CASSHSPGINYGYTF.

The chain joins TRBV6-2 or TRBV6-3 to TRBJ2-3; D may be TRBD1 (6 bases). CDR1 is MNHEY and CDR2 is SVGEGT in the germline V gene. The CDR3 sequence is 13 residues long. The V and J ends lost 0 bases and 6 bases respectively, with 7 bases between them. The CDR3 bases are TGTGCCAGCAGTTACTCGAGGGGGGATACGCAGTATTTT. It encodes CASSYSRGDTQYF.

This rearrangement joins TRBV9 to TRBJ1-2; 10 positions match TRBD1. The J segment lost 4 bases and the V segment lost 0 bases, leaving 6 bases of the junction unmatched. Germline V gene lookup returns CDR1 SGDLS and CDR2 YYNGEE. CDR3 length equals 16 residues. CDR3 sequence (DNA): TGTGCCAGCAGCGTAGGGACAGGGGGGACGAGCTATGGCTACACCTTC. Protein sequence: CASSVGTGGTSYGYTF.

This chain uses TRBV5-1 with TRBJ2-5, with D possibly TRBD2 on 7 matching bases. Trimming pared 0 bases from V and 5 bases from J, leaving 17 bases between. This CDR3 comprises 16 residues. CDR1 SGHRS and CDR2 YFSETQ come from the germline V gene. CDR3 loop: CASSLGPRGAPETQYF. CDR3 sequence (DNA): TGCGCCAGCAGCTTGGGACCCCGGGGGGCTCCGGAGACCCAGTACTTC.

V is TRBV6-5 and J is TRBJ1-2; possible D gene TRBD1, 5 bases. The length of the CDR3 is 15 residues. Trimming shortened V by 0 bases and J by 6 bases, and 14 bases separated the two germline ends. Germline V CDR1 and CDR2: MNHEY, SVGAGI. The CDR3 nucleotides are TGTGCCAGCAGTTACTCGACCACAGGTTGGGATGGCTACACCTTC. Its translation: CASSYSTTGWDGYTF.

The rearrangement links TRBV14 to TRBJ2-7; 7 bases match TRBD2. Trimming at V came to 6 bases and at J to 3 bases, leaving 5 bases not matched to a gene. The CDR3 totals 13 residues. Germline values: CDR1 SGHDN, CDR2 FVKESK. The CDR3 region has the DNA TGTGCCAGCAGTTCAGGGAGGGGCTACGAGCAGTACTTC. Its translation: CASSSGRGYEQYF.

The V gene is TRBV7-2, the J gene TRBJ1-1; TRBD1 is a possible D gene (6 bases). The CDR3 is 15 residues long. With 3 bases removed from V and 0 bases from J, the gap between germline ends came to 11 bases. CDR1 SGHTA and CDR2 FQGNSA come from the germline V gene. Written as DNA, the CDR3 is TGTGCCAGCAGCTTGGCCGGGACACTGAACACTGAAGCTTTCTTT. This codes for CASSLAGTLNTEAFF.

The rearrangement uses TRBV7-9 and TRBJ1-1, with D possibly TRBD1 on 5 matching bases. This CDR3 contains 13 residues. Trimming stripped 5 bases from V and 4 bases from J, with 11 bases between. CDR1 SEHNR and CDR2 FQNEAQ come from the germline V gene (reference sequence). The CDR3 bases are TGTGCCAGCAGCCCCGGGACTGGCACTGAAGCTTTCTTT. Amino acid sequence: CASSPGTGTEAFF.

This clone occurred once. The chain recombines TRBV30 with TRBJ1-1; D unresolved. This CDR3 is built from 13 residues. Germline CDR1 reads GTSNPN; CDR2 reads SVGIG (reference sequence). The V end lost 0 bases, the J end lost 1 base, and 6 bases lay between the germline ends. In nucleotides, the CDR3 is TGTGCCTGGAGTGTACATGGGAACACTGAAGCTTTCTTT. Translating it yields CAWSVHGNTEAFF.